The entry that follows covers one T cell receptor (beta chain) sequence. The sample belongs to a study of shared clonotypes between healthy human individuals. Method: immunoSEQ multiplex PCR; TCRdb's copy keeps in-frame clones and lacks some. The sample gives roughly 1,000,000 clones, around 78% of which show up once; approximately 0.5% is in the top ten. After removal of 0 bases from V and 2 bases from J, the junction contained 9 bases not matched to a gene. The CDR3 spans 17 residues. The rearrangement links TRBV6-7 to TRBJ2-5, with TRBD1 matching 7 bases. TRBV6-7 qualifies as an ORF whose function is uncertain. Material: memory CD4+ T cells from PBMCs. The subset is: CD45RA-negative fraction. This receptor was identified in a man younger than 35 in good health. Some clones in this sample may be carry-over from other donors' samples. The CDR3 DNA reads TGTGCCAGCAGTTACTCGACAGGGAAGGAGTTACAAGAGACCCAGTACTTC. This codes for CASSYSTGKELQETQYF.